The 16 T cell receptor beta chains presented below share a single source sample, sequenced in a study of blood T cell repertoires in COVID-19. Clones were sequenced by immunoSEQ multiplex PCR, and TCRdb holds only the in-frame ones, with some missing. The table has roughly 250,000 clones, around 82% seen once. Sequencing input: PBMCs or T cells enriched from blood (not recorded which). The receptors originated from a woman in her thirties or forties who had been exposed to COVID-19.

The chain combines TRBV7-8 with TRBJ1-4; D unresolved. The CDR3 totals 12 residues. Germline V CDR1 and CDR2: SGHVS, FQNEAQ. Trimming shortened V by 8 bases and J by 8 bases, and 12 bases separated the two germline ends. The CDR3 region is CASRSPAEKLFF. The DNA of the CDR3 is TGTGCCAGCCGGAGTCCTGCGGAAAAACTGTTTTTT.

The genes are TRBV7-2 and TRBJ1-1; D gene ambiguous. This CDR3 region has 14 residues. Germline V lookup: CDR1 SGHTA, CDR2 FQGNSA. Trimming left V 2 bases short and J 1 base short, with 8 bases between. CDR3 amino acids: CASSLSAENTEAFF. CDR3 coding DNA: TGTGCCAGCAGCTTATCTGCGGAGAACACTGAAGCTTTCTTT. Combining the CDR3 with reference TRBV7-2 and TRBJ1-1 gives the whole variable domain GAGVSQSPSNKVTEKGKDVELRCDPISGHTALYWYRQSLGQGLEFLIYFQGNSAPDKSGLPSDRFSAERTGGSVSTLTIQRTQQEDSAVYLCASSLSAENTEAFFGQGTRLTVV.

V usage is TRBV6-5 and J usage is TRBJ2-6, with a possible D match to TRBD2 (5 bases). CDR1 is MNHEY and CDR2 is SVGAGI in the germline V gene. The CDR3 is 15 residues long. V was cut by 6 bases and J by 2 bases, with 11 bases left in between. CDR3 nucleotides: TGTGCCAGCAGCCTACAGCGGCCTGGGGCCAACGTCCTGACTTTC. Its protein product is CASSLQRPGANVLTF.

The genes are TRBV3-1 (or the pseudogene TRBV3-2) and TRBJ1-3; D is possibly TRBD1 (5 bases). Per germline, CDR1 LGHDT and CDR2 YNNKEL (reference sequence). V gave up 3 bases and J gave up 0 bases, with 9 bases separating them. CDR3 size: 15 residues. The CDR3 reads CASSQDTNSGNTIYF. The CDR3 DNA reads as TGTGCCAGCAGCCAGGACACTAACTCTGGAAACACCATATATTTT.

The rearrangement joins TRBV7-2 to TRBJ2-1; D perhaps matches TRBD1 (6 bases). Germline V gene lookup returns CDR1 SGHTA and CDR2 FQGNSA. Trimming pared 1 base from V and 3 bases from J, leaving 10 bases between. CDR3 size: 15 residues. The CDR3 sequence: CASSLGRGSYNEQFF. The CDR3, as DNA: TGTGCCAGCAGCTTAGGCAGGGGAAGCTACAATGAGCAGTTCTTC.

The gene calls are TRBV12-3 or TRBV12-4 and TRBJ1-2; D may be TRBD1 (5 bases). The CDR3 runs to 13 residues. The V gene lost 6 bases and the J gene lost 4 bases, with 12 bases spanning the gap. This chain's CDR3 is CASRKDTVYGYTF. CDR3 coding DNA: TGTGCCAGCAGGAAGGACACTGTCTATGGCTACACCTTC.

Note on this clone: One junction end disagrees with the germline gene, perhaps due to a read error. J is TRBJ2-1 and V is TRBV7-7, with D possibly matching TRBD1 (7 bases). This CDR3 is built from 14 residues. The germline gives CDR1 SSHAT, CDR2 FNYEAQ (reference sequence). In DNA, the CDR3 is TGTGCTAGCAGCTTATCAGGGGGGCTCAATGAGCAGTTCTTC. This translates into CASSLSGGLNEQFF. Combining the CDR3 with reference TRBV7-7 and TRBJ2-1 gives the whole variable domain GAGVSQSPRYKVTKRGQDVTLRCDPISSHATLYWYQQALGQGPEFLTYFNYEAQPDKSGLPSDRFSAERPEGSISTLTIQRTEQRDSAMYRCASSLSGGLNEQFFGPGTRLTVL.

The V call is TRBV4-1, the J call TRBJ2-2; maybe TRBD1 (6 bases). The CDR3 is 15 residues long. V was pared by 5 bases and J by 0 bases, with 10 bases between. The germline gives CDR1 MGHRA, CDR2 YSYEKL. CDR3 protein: CASSGTPTNTGELFF. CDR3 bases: TGCGCCAGCAGCGGGACACCCACGAACACCGGGGAGCTGTTTTTT.

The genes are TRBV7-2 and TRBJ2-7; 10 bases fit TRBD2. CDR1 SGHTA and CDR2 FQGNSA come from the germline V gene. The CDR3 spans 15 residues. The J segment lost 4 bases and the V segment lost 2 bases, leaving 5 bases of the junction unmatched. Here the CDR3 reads CASSLQAGGQYEQYF. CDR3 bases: TGTGCCAGCAGCTTACAAGCGGGGGGGCAGTACGAGCAGTACTTC. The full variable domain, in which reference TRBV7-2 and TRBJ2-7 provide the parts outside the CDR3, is GAGVSQSPSNKVTEKGKDVELRCDPISGHTALYWYRQSLGQGLEFLIYFQGNSAPDKSGLPSDRFSAERTGGSVSTLTIQRTQQEDSAVYLCASSLQAGGQYEQYFGPGTRLTVT.

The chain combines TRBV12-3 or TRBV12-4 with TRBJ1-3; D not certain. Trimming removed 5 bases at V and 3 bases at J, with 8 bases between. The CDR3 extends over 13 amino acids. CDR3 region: CASSPVGGNTIYF. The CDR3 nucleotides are TGTGCCAGCAGTCCTGTCGGTGGAAACACCATATATTTT.

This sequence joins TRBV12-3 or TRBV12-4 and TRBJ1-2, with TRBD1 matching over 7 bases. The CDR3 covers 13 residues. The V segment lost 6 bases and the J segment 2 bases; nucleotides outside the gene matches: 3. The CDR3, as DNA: TGTGCCAGCAGCCCGGACAGGAACTATGGCTACACCTTC. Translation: CASSPDRNYGYTF.

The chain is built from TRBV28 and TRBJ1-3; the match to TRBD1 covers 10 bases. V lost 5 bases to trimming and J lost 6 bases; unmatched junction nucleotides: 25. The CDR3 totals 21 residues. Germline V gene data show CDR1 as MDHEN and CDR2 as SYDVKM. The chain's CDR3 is CASSPSPWTGGIEEDPNTIYF. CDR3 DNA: TGTGCCAGCAGTCCCTCACCTTGGACAGGGGGGATTGAGGAGGATCCAAACACCATATATTTT.

The CDR3 DNA is TGTGCCAGCAGCCCTAGCGGGGTTTACAATGAGCAGTTCTTC. Translated: CASSPSGVYNEQFF. V gene TRBV7-8 combines with J gene TRBJ2-1, with 9 bases fitting TRBD2. After removal of 5 bases from V and 4 bases from J, the junction contained 3 bases not matched to a gene. The germline V gene encodes CDR1 SGHVS and CDR2 FQNEAQ. The CDR3 extends over 14 amino acids.

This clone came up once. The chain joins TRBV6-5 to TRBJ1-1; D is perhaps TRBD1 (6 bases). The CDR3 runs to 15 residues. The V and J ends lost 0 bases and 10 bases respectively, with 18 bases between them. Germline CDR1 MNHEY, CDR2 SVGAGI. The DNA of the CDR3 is TGTGCCAGCAGTTACTCGGCCGGACAGCGGCCACCAGCTTTCTTT. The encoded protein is CASSYSAGQRPPAFF.

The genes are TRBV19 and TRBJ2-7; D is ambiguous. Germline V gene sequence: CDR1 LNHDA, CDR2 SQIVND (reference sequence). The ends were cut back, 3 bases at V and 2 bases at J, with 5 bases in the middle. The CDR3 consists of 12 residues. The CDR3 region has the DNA TGTGCCAGTAGTATGGGCACCTACGAGCAGTACTTC. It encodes CASSMGTYEQYF.

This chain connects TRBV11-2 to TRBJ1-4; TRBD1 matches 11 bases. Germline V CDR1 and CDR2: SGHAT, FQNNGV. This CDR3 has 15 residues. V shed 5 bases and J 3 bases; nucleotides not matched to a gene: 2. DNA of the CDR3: TGTGCCAGCAGCGTGGGACAGGGGGCTAATGAAAAACTGTTTTTT. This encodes CASSVGQGANEKLFF.